The 21 T cell receptor beta chains presented below share a single source sample, sequenced in a study of identical twins. TCRdb ran MiXCR on the 5' RACE reads and lists one entry per CDR3 protein. The sample includes some 570,000 distinct CDR3 sequences, about a fifth of them seen just once. In addition, the sample was reused for a study of yellow fever vaccine responses in identical twins.

The sequenced sample was CD4+ T cells sorted from blood. The receptors stem from a woman under 30 in good health.

This chain uses TRBV6-1 with TRBJ1-1; D not certain. Between the trimmed V and J ends, which lost 7 bases and 4 bases, there was a span of 22 bases. The CDR3 has 16 residues. Germline V lookup: CDR1 MNHNS, CDR2 SASEGT. The CDR3 is CASTPSFSREITEAFF. CDR3 in DNA: TGTGCCAGCACCCCCAGTTTTTCCCGGGAGATCACTGAAGCTTTCTTT.

This clonotype was seen just once. The chain couples TRBV4-2 to TRBJ2-7; D not resolved. Trimming left V 0 bases short and J 2 bases short, with 11 bases between. Germline CDR1 LGHNA, CDR2 YNFKEQ. This CDR3 is 15 amino acids long. CDR3 bases: TGTGCCAGCAGCCAAGATAGGCAGCTTACCTACGAGCAGTACTTC. Translation: CASSQDRQLTYEQYF.

The chain has TRBV3-1 and TRBJ2-1, with D tentatively TRBD1 or TRBD2 (5 bases each). Germline V gives CDR1 LGHDT, CDR2 YNNKEL (reference sequence). V dropped 1 base and J dropped 9 bases, with 19 bases sitting between them. This CDR3 spans 16 amino acids. CDR3 in amino acids: CASSQAKTDWGSEQFF. CDR3 DNA: TGTGCCAGCAGCCAAGCCAAAACGGACTGGGGCAGTGAGCAGTTCTTC.

This rearrangement joins TRBV7-2 to TRBJ2-3; 11 bases agree with TRBD2. Germline lookup yields CDR1 SGHTA and CDR2 FQGNSA. This CDR3 is built from 17 residues. V shed 5 bases, J shed 5 bases, and the junction held 12 bases outside the gene matches. The CDR3 coding sequence is TGTGCCAGCAGCCCGTATACTAGCGGGAGTGTGGGAGATACGCAGTATTTT. Translating gives CASSPYTSGSVGDTQYF.

The chain employs TRBV15 and TRBJ2-5, with a possible D match to TRBD1 (5 bases). Germline V gene data show CDR1 as LNHNV and CDR2 as YYDKDF (reference sequence). The CDR3 is made up of 16 amino acids. The V and J ends lost 6 bases and 5 bases respectively, with 22 bases between them. The CDR3 nucleotides read TGTGCCACCAGGGACAAGGGTTCGCCTTTGGTTGAGACCCAGTACTTC. Translating it yields CATRDKGSPLVETQYF.

The rearrangement uses TRBV7-3 and TRBJ2-3, with 10 positions matching TRBD2. The CDR3 is 17 residues long. Trimming cost V 0 bases and J 1 base; bases outside gene matches: 4. Germline V gives CDR1 SGHTA, CDR2 FQGTGA. The CDR3 region is CASSLTPGLAGTDTQYF. In nucleotides, the CDR3 is TGTGCCAGCAGCTTAACTCCCGGACTAGCGGGCACAGATACGCAGTATTTT.

The chain employs TRBV12-3 or TRBV12-4 and TRBJ2-5, with TRBD1 matching over 9 bases. V gave up 3 bases and J gave up 10 bases; unmatched junction bases: 3. The CDR3 spans 12 residues. CDR3 sequence reads: CASSFTGGDQYF. The CDR3 DNA reads TGTGCCAGCAGTTTTACAGGGGGCGACCAGTACTTC.

This clonotype was counted between two and nine times. The rearrangement uses TRBV5-1 and TRBJ2-6, with D possibly being TRBD1 (6 bases). Trimming pared 0 bases from V and 2 bases from J, leaving 15 bases between. CDR3 length: 18 amino acids. The germline CDR1 and CDR2 sequences are SGHRS and YFSETQ. The CDR3 DNA reads as TGCGCCAGCAGCTTGGCAGGGGCGGTACAAACTGGGGCCAACGTCCTGACTTTC. Translating it yields CASSLAGAVQTGANVLTF. The full variable domain, its missing parts supplied by reference TRBV5-1 and TRBJ2-6, is KAGVTQTPRYLIKTRGQQVTLSCSPISGHRSVSWYQQTPGQGLQFLFEYFSETQRNKGNFPGRFSGRQFSNSRSEMNVSTLELGDSALYLCASSLAGAVQTGANVLTFGAGSRLTVL.

This clonotype was detected only a few times. The chain carries TRBV28 and TRBJ2-1; the D gene could be TRBD1 or TRBD2 (6 bases each). V gave up 3 bases and J gave up 9 bases, with 18 bases separating them. Germline CDR1 reads MDHEN; CDR2 reads SYDVKM. The CDR3 sequence is 15 residues long. The CDR3 protein is CASSLDPLGGAEQFF. The CDR3 coding sequence is TGTGCCAGCAGTTTGGACCCTCTGGGGGGCGCTGAGCAGTTCTTC.

In this sample, this clonotype turned up a few times. The chain is built from TRBV12-3 or TRBV12-4 and TRBJ1-6, with a possible D match to TRBD1 (5 bases). Trimming cost V 3 bases and J 10 bases, with 16 bases left between them. The CDR3 runs 15 residues. The CDR3 here is CASSFTVDKGSPLHF. CDR3 DNA sequence: TGTGCCAGCAGTTTTACAGTAGATAAGGGGTCACCCCTCCACTTT.

The rearrangement uses TRBV28 and TRBJ2-5, with D perhaps TRBD1 (6 bases). The V gene's germline CDR1 is MDHEN and CDR2 SYDVKM. V lost 3 bases and J 4 bases, leaving 15 bases between the germline ends. This CDR3 is built from 15 residues. The CDR3 here is CASSFAQGMGETQYF. The CDR3 DNA reads TGTGCCAGCAGTTTTGCTCAGGGGATGGGAGAGACCCAGTACTTC.

The chain employs TRBV24-1 and TRBJ2-3, with 13 bases fitting TRBD2. The length of the CDR3 is 20 residues. CDR1 is KGHDR, CDR2 SFDVKD, per germline. The junction had 12 bases not matched to a gene; V was cut back by 2 bases and J by 2 bases. The CDR3 loop is CATSDSRLAGGKFFTDTQYF. CDR3 in DNA: TGTGCCACCAGTGATTCTCGACTAGCGGGGGGAAAGTTTTTCACAGATACGCAGTATTTT.

The chain combines TRBV14 with TRBJ2-5; the D is unclear. This CDR3 has 15 amino acids. The V gene lost 3 bases and the J gene lost 2 bases, with 13 bases spanning the gap. Germline V gene lookup returns CDR1 SGHDN and CDR2 FVKESK. The CDR3 is CASSQGIWAQETQYF. CDR3 bases: TGTGCCAGCAGCCAGGGGATCTGGGCTCAAGAGACCCAGTACTTC.

The chain employs TRBV3-1 and TRBJ2-1; 7 bases are shared with TRBD2. V shed 3 bases, J shed 9 bases, and the junction held 5 bases outside the gene matches. The germline V gene has CDR1 LGHDT and CDR2 YNNKEL (reference sequence). The CDR3 totals 13 residues. CDR3 DNA: TGTGCCAGCAGCCAGCGGGAGTCGGGTGAGCAGTTCTTC. This sequence encodes CASSQRESGEQFF.

This clonotype was seen ten or more times. CDR3 in amino acids: CASSQVRANSPLHF. The CDR3 nucleotides read TGTGCCAGCAGCCAAGTTCGGGCTAATTCACCCCTCCACTTT. The chain employs TRBV3-1 and TRBJ1-6, with D uncertain. This CDR3 is 14 amino acids long. Germline V gives CDR1 LGHDT, CDR2 YNNKEL (reference sequence). The V gene lost 1 base and the J gene lost 6 bases, with 7 bases spanning the gap. Complete variable domain (other parts from reference TRBV3-1 and TRBJ1-6): DTAVSQTPKYLVTQMGNDKSIKCEQNLGHDTMYWYKQDSKKFLKIMFSYNNKELIINETVPNRFSPKSPDKAHLNLHINSLELGDSAVYFCASSQVRANSPLHFGNGTRLTVT.

The DNA for the CDR3 is TGCGCCAGCAGCCAAAGGACGGGCTGGGACGAGCAGTACTTC. As protein: CASSQRTGWDEQYF. V gene TRBV4-1 combines with J gene TRBJ2-7; D not certain. V was clipped by 2 bases and J by 5 bases, with 13 bases between them. This CDR3 has 14 amino acids. Germline V gene sequence: CDR1 MGHRA, CDR2 YSYEKL.

Only a few counts were recorded for this clonotype. The chain carries TRBV28 and TRBJ2-5; TRBD1 agrees at 8 bases. From germline, CDR1 is MDHEN and CDR2 SYDVKM. V trimming: 7 bases; J trimming: 3 bases; junction bases outside the gene matches: 4. This CDR3 region has 13 residues. The CDR3, as DNA: TGTGCCAGCACCCAGGGGGCAGAAGAGACCCAGTACTTC. Translation gives CASTQGAEETQYF.

This clonotype was recorded a few times. This rearrangement joins TRBV6-1 to TRBJ2-3; D may match TRBD1 or TRBD2 (5 bases each). The V gene's germline CDR1 is MNHNS and CDR2 SASEGT. The CDR3 length is 11 residues. V was shortened by 11 bases and J by 6 bases, with 12 bases between the two germline ends. CDR3 sequence: CAGRREDTQYF. Here the CDR3 DNA reads TGTGCCGGACGCAGGGAGGATACGCAGTATTTT.

This sequence joins TRBV3-1 and TRBJ2-4; no reliable D call. Trimming took 5 bases from V and 0 from J, leaving 17 bases between them. The V gene's germline CDR1 is LGHDT and CDR2 YNNKEL (reference sequence). This CDR3 contains 17 residues. CDR3 sequence (DNA): TGTGCCAGCAGCAGTAACCCTCGGACGAAAGCCAAAAACATTCAGTACTTC. Its protein product is CASSSNPRTKAKNIQYF.

This clonotype was detected a few times. The chain combines TRBV20-1 with TRBJ2-1; TRBD2 matches 9 bases. V trimming: 5 bases; J trimming: 7 bases; junction bases outside the gene matches: 6. This CDR3 has 13 amino acids. The germline V gene has CDR1 DFQATT and CDR2 SNEGSKA (reference sequence). CDR3 in amino acids: CSASGTSSNEQFF. Here the CDR3 DNA reads TGCAGTGCTTCCGGGACTAGCAGTAATGAGCAGTTCTTC.

The chain combines TRBV7-3 with TRBJ2-1; 8 nucleotides match TRBD2. The CDR3 totals 15 residues. CDR1 and CDR2 (germline): SGHTA, FQGTGA. After removal of 4 bases from V and 8 bases from J, the junction contained 10 bases not matched to a gene. CDR3 protein: CASSSQPGGLDEQFF. The CDR3 region has the DNA TGTGCCAGCAGCTCCCAACCGGGAGGGCTAGATGAGCAGTTCTTC.